A single sample gave rise to the 16 T cell receptor beta chains below, sequenced in a study of T cell changes during pregnancy in multiple sclerosis. The table came from immunoSEQ multiplex PCR; TCRdb's copy has only in-frame clones and leaves some out. Of around 39,000 clones listed, about 88% are singletons. The sample was CD4+ T cells from peripheral blood mononuclear cells, taken before pregnancy. These receptors originate from a female donor with multiple sclerosis, enrolled in a pregnancy study.

This clone was recorded a few times. V is TRBV28 and J is TRBJ2-5; tentatively, D is TRBD1 (6 bases). This CDR3 contains 15 residues. The V and J ends lost 3 bases and 3 bases respectively, with 14 bases between them. The germline V gene encodes CDR1 MDHEN and CDR2 SYDVKM. This CDR3 is CASSLGQGREETQYF. The CDR3 DNA reads as TGTGCCAGCAGTTTGGGCCAGGGGCGTGAAGAGACCCAGTACTTC.

The chain links TRBV27 to TRBJ1-2; a possible D gene is TRBD1 (5 bases). Germline V CDR1 and CDR2: MNHEY, SMNVEV (reference sequence). This CDR3 has 14 amino acids. Trimming stripped 7 bases from V and 4 bases from J, with 16 bases between. The CDR3 coding sequence is TGTGCCAGCACGGTCTCCGGGGGGGGCTATGGCTACACCTTC. It is translated as CASTVSGGGYGYTF.

J is TRBJ2-7 and V is TRBV4-3; 12 nucleotides align to TRBD2. The germline CDR1 and CDR2 sequences are LGHNA and YSLEER. V gave up 5 bases and J gave up 5 bases; unmatched junction bases: 7. This CDR3 comprises 15 residues. CDR3 loop: CASSSRLAGVDEQYF. Here the CDR3 DNA reads TGCGCCAGCAGCTCTCGACTAGCGGGAGTGGACGAGCAGTACTTC.

The chain joins TRBV9 to TRBJ2-5; 11 positions match TRBD2. The CDR3 loop spans 15 amino acids. V shed 4 bases, J shed 2 bases, and the junction held 4 bases outside the gene matches. Germline V gene data show CDR1 as SGDLS and CDR2 as YYNGEE. The DNA for the CDR3 is TGTGCCAGCAGCCTCTGGACTAGCGGGCAAGAGACCCAGTACTTC. Translation gives CASSLWTSGQETQYF.

This clone was observed a single time. The rearrangement uses TRBV7-3 and TRBJ1-2, with 9 bases identical to TRBD1. From germline, CDR1 is SGHTA and CDR2 FQGTGA. Trimming cost V 5 bases and J 4 bases; bases outside gene matches: 8. The CDR3 has 15 residues. The CDR3 reads CASSNRTGVSYGYTF. The CDR3 coding sequence is TGTGCCAGCAGCAACCGGACAGGGGTTAGCTATGGCTACACCTTC.

The chain employs TRBV2 and TRBJ2-5; 7 bases fit TRBD1. The J segment lost 1 base and the V segment lost 4 bases, leaving 6 bases of the junction unmatched. The CDR3 runs to 15 residues. Germline lookup yields CDR1 SNHLY and CDR2 FYNNEI. The chain's CDR3 is CASSGVGTVQETQYF. As DNA, the CDR3 is TGTGCCAGCAGTGGGGTCGGGACAGTCCAAGAGACCCAGTACTTC.

The genes are TRBV5-1 and TRBJ1-4; maybe TRBD1 (5 bases). This CDR3 is 14 amino acids long. Trimming removed 6 bases from V and 4 bases from J, with 13 bases in between. Germline V gene data show CDR1 as SGHRS and CDR2 as YFSETQ. The CDR3 region is CASKIDSRNEKLFF. The CDR3 DNA is TGCGCCAGCAAAATCGACAGCCGTAATGAAAAACTGTTTTTT.

The chain recombines TRBV5-1 with TRBJ1-4, with 10 bases fitting TRBD1. This CDR3 has 14 amino acids. CDR1 SGHRS and CDR2 YFSETQ come from the germline V gene. V shed 2 bases, J shed 8 bases, and the junction held 3 bases outside the gene matches. The CDR3 here is CASSFRDRGEKLFF. The CDR3 DNA reads as TGCGCCAGCAGCTTCCGGGACAGGGGAGAAAAACTGTTTTTT.

V is TRBV9 and J is TRBJ1-2, with TRBD1 as a possible D gene (6 bases). Trimming removed 0 bases from V and 7 bases from J, with 7 bases in between. The germline V gene has CDR1 SGDLS and CDR2 YYNGEE. This CDR3 spans 12 amino acids. CDR3 DNA: TGTGCCAGCAGCGTAGTAGGGGGTGGCTACACCTTC. It codes for CASSVVGGGYTF.

The rearrangement joins TRBV5-1 to TRBJ2-1; D remains ambiguous. Germline V lookup: CDR1 SGHRS, CDR2 YFSETQ. V lost 4 bases, J lost 10 bases, and 15 bases lay in between. The CDR3 is 13 amino acids. The chain's CDR3 is CASSPQRGLEQFF. CDR3 nucleotides: TGCGCCAGCAGCCCCCAACGCGGTTTAGAGCAGTTCTTC.

A few counts support this clone. This chain connects TRBV7-2 to TRBJ1-2, with D possibly TRBD1 on 5 matching bases. This CDR3 comprises 13 residues. V was clipped by 5 bases and J by 6 bases, with 13 bases between them. The germline gives CDR1 SGHTA, CDR2 FQGNSA. CDR3 sequence: CASSPSREDGYTF. The CDR3 DNA sequence: TGTGCCAGCAGCCCGTCCAGGGAGGATGGCTACACCTTC.

This chain connects TRBV10-3 to TRBJ2-5; maybe TRBD2 (6 bases). V was cut by 6 bases and J by 5 bases, with 16 bases left in between. The CDR3 contains 14 residues. The germline V gene encodes CDR1 ENHRY and CDR2 SYGVKD. CDR3 nucleotide sequence: TGTGCCATCAGATGGGACTCAGACGGGGAGACCCAGTACTTC. Its translation is CAIRWDSDGETQYF.

The chain combines TRBV4-2 with TRBJ1-3; maybe TRBD1 (6 bases). Trimming stripped 2 bases from V and 9 bases from J, with 17 bases between. This CDR3 is built from 15 residues. Germline V gene data show CDR1 as LGHNA and CDR2 as YNFKEQ. The DNA of the CDR3 is TGTGCCAGCAGCCAATCCCGGACAGTAACCGGCACCATATATTTT. It translates to CASSQSRTVTGTIYF.

The chain employs TRBV11-2 and TRBJ1-1; D gene unclear. The V gene's germline CDR1 is SGHAT and CDR2 FQNNGV. Trimming took 1 base from V and 4 from J, leaving 13 bases between them. CDR3 length equals 15 residues. CDR3 loop: CASSLGEGPSTEAFF. The CDR3 region has the DNA TGTGCCAGCAGCTTAGGCGAGGGCCCAAGCACTGAAGCTTTCTTT.

On this clone: At one boundary the junction diverges from the germline segment, which might be a read error. The chain uses TRBV27 and TRBJ2-7, with 9 bases aligning to TRBD1. This CDR3 has 18 residues. The germline CDR1 and CDR2 sequences are MNHEY and SMNVEV (reference sequence). CDR3 residues: CASSLKLRPGQGSHEQYF. In nucleotides, the CDR3 is TGTGCCAGCAGTTTAAAACTCCGACCGGGACAGGGCTCCCACGAGCAGTACTTC.

CDR3 DNA sequence: TGTGCCATCAAGAACCAGGGGGCTGCCTACGAGCAGTACTTC. Translated: CAIKNQGAAYEQYF. V is TRBV10-3 and J is TRBJ2-7; TRBD1 aligns across 8 bases. After removal of 7 bases from V and 2 bases from J, the junction contained 7 bases not matched to a gene. The CDR3 is 14 amino acids. CDR1 is ENHRY and CDR2 is SYGVKD in the germline V gene.